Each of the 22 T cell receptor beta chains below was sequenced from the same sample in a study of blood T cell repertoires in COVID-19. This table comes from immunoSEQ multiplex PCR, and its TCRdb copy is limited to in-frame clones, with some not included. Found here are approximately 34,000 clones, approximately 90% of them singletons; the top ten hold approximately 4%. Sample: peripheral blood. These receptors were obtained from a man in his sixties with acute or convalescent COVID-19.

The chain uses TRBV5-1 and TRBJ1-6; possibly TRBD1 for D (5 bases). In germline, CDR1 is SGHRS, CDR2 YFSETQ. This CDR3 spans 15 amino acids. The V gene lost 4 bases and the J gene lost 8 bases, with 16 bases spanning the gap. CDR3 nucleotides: TGCGCCAGCAGCCCCCGGGAGGGGAGGTATTCACCCCTCCACTTT. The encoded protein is CASSPREGRYSPLHF.

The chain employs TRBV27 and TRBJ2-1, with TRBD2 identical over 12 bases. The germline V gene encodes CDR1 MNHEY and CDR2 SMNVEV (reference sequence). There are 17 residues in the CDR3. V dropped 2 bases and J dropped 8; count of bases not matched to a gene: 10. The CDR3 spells CASSLSWRTSGTDEQFF. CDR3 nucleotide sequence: TGTGCCAGCAGTTTAAGCTGGAGGACTAGCGGGACTGATGAGCAGTTCTTC.

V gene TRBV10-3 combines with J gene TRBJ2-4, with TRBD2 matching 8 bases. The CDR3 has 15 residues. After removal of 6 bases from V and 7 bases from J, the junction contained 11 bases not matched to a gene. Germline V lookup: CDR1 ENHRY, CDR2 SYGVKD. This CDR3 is CAIRDPFSGKNIQYF. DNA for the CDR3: TGTGCCATCAGGGACCCGTTTAGCGGGAAGAACATTCAGTACTTC.

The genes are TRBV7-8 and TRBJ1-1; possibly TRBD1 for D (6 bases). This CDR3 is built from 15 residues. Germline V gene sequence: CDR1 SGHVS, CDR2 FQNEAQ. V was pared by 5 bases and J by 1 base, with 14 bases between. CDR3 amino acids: CASSIRGQPNTEAFF. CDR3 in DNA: TGTGCCAGCAGCATTAGAGGACAGCCGAACACTGAAGCTTTCTTT.

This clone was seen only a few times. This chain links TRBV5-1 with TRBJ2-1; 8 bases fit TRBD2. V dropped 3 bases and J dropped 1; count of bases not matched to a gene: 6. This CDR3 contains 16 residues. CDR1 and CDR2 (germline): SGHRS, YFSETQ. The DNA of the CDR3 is TGCGCCAGCAGCTCCGGACTAGCCTTATCCTACAATGAGCAGTTCTTC. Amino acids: CASSSGLALSYNEQFF.

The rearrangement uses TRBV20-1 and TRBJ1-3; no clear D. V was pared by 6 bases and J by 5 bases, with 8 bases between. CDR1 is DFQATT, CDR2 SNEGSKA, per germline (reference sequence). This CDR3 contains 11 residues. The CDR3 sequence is CSAHKRNTIYF. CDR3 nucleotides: TGCAGTGCCCACAAACGAAACACCATATATTTT.

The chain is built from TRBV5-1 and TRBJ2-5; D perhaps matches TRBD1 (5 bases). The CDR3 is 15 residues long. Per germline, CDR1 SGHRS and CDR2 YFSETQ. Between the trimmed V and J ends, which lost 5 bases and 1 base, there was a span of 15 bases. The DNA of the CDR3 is TGCGCCAGCAGACGGACACCCACCTTCCAAGAGACCCAGTACTTC. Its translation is CASRRTPTFQETQYF. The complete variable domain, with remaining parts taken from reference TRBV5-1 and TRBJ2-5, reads KAGVTQTPRYLIKTRGQQVTLSCSPISGHRSVSWYQQTPGQGLQFLFEYFSETQRNKGNFPGRFSGRQFSNSRSEMNVSTLELGDSALYLCASRRTPTFQETQYFGPGTRLLVL.

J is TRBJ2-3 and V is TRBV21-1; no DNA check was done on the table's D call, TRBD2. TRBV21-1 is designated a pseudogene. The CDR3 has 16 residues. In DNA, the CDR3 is TGTGCCAGCAGCAAAGTTAGCCTGCCCGGCACAGATACGCAGTATTTT. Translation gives CASSKVSLPGTDTQYF.

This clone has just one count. For the CDR3, the DNA is TGTGCCACCAGTAAGGGGTCCAGCTATGGCTACACCTTC. It encodes CATSKGSSYGYTF. The chain joins TRBV24-1 to TRBJ1-2; a possible D gene is TRBD1 (5 bases). Per germline, CDR1 KGHDR and CDR2 SFDVKD. Trimming removed 6 bases from V and 4 bases from J, with 11 bases in between. This CDR3 is 13 amino acids long.

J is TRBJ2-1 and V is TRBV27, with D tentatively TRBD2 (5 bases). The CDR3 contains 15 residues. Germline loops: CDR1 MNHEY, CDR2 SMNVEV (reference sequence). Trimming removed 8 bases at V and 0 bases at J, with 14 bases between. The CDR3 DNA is TGTGCCAGCGGAGCGGTACTGAGCTCCTACAATGAGCAGTTCTTC. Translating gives CASGAVLSSYNEQFF.

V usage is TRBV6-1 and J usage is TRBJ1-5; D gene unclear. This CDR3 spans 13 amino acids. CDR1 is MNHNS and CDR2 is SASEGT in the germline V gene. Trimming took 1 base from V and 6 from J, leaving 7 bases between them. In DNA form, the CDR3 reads TGTGCCAGCAGTGAAGGCGGTAGTCAGCCCCAGCATTTT. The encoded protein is CASSEGGSQPQHF.

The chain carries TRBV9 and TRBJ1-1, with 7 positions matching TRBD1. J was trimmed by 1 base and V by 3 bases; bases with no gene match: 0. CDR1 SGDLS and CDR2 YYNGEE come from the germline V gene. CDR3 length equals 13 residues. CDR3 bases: TGTGCCAGCAGCGCAGGGGGGAACACTGAAGCTTTCTTT. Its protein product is CASSAGGNTEAFF. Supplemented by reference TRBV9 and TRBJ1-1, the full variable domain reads DSGVTQTPKHLITATGQRVTLRCSPRSGDLSVYWYQQSLDQGLQFLIQYYNGEERAKGNILERFSAQQFPDLHSELNLSSLELGDSALYFCASSAGGNTEAFFGQGTRLTVV.

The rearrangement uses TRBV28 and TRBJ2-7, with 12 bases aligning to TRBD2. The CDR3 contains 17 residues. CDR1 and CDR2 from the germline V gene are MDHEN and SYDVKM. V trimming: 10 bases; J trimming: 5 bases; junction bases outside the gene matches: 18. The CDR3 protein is CATGTLNLAGGPNEQYV. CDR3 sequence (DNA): TGTGCCACCGGGACACTTAACCTAGCGGGAGGGCCTAACGAGCAGTACGTC.

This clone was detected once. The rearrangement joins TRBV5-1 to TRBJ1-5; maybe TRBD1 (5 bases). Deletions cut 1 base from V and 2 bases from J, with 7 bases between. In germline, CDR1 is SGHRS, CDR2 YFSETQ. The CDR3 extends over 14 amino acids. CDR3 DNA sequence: TGCGCCAGCAGCTTGTCGGGGGGCAATCAGCCCCAGCATTTT. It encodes CASSLSGGNQPQHF.

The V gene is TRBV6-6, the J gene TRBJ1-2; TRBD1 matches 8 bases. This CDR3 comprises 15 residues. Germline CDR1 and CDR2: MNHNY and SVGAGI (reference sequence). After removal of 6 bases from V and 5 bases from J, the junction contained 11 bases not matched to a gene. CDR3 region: CASRPAGQGSYGYTF. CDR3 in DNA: TGTGCCAGCAGACCCGCCGGACAGGGTAGTTATGGCTACACCTTC.

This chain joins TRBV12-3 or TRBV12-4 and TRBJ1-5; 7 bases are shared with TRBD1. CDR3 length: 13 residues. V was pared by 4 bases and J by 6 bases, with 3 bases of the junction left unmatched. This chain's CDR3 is CASSSYRGQPQHF. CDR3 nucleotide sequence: TGTGCCAGCAGTTCTTACAGGGGTCAGCCCCAGCATTTT.

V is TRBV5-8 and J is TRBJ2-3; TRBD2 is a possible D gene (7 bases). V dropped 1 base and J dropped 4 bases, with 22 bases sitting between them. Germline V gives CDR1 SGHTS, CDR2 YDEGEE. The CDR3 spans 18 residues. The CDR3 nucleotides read TGTGCCAGCAGCTTGAGTTGGGGACGGGGGGCGCATTCAGATACGCAGTATTTT. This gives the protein CASSLSWGRGAHSDTQYF.

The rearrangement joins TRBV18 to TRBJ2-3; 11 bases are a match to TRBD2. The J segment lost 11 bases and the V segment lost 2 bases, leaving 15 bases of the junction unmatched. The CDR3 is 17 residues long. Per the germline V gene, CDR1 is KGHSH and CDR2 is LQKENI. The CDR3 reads CASSPWMTSGNQGWQYF. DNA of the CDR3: TGTGCCAGCTCACCATGGATGACTAGCGGGAACCAAGGTTGGCAGTATTTT.

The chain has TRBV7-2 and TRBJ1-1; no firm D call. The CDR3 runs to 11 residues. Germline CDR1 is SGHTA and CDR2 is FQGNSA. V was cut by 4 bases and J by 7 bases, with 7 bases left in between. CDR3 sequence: CASSSPSEAFF. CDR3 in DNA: TGTGCCAGCAGCTCCCCCAGTGAAGCTTTCTTT.

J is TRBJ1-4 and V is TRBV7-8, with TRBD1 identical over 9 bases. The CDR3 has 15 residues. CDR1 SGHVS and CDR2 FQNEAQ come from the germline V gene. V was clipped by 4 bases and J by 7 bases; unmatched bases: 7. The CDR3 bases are TGTGCCAGCAGCTCAACCGGGACAGGGAGTGAAAAACTGTTTTTT. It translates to CASSSTGTGSEKLFF.

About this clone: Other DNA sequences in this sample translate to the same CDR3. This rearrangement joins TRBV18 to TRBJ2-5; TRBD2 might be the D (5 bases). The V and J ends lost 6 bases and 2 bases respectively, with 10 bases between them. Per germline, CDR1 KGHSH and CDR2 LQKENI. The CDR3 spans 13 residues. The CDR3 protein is CASSPRGQETQYF. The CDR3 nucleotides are TGTGCCAGCTCCCCCCGAGGGCAAGAGACCCAGTACTTC. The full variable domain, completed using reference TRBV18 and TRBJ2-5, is NAGVMQNPRHLVRRRGQEARLRCSPMKGHSHVYWYRQLPEEGLKFMVYLQKENIIDESGMPKERFSAEFPKEGPSILRIQQVVRGDSAAYFCASSPRGQETQYFGPGTRLLVL.

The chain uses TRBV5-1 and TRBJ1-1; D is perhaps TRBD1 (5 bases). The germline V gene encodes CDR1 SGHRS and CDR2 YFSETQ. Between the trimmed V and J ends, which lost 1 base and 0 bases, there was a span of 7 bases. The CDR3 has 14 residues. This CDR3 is CASSLPGMNTEAFF. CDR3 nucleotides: TGCGCCAGCAGCTTGCCAGGGATGAACACTGAAGCTTTCTTT.